The sequence of this T cell receptor (beta chain) was determined in a study of HIV-infected children after antiretroviral therapy interruption. On the study more broadly: Most participating children were previously exposed to EBV and CMV.

V dropped 0 bases and J dropped 5; count of bases not matched to a gene: 4. CDR3 length: 16 amino acids. Treatment indicated: PENTA 11 planned treatment interruption arm or continuous ART arm. This clonotype was counted many times. Unique molecular identifiers were included in an RNA-based 3' RACE TCR library. TCRdb processed the 3' RACE reads anew with MiXCR; each CDR3 protein has one entry. The table includes about 15,000 distinct CDR3 sequences, about 3.7% detected once. The starting material was CD45RA+ CD4+ T cells from PBMCs, obtained from a donor given antiretroviral therapy, either interrupted or continuous. Indicated subset: naive CD4+ CD45RA+ CD45RO- T cells. The genes are TRBV23-1 and TRBJ1-4; TRBD1 matches 9 bases. TRBV23-1 is reported as an ORF; its role is uncertain. The TCR was taken from a child aged 2 to 17 with HIV. The CDR3 nucleotides are TGCGCCAGCAGTCAATCAGGGGGACAGGGAAATGAAAAACTGTTTTTT. Amino acid sequence: CASSQSGGQGNEKLFF.